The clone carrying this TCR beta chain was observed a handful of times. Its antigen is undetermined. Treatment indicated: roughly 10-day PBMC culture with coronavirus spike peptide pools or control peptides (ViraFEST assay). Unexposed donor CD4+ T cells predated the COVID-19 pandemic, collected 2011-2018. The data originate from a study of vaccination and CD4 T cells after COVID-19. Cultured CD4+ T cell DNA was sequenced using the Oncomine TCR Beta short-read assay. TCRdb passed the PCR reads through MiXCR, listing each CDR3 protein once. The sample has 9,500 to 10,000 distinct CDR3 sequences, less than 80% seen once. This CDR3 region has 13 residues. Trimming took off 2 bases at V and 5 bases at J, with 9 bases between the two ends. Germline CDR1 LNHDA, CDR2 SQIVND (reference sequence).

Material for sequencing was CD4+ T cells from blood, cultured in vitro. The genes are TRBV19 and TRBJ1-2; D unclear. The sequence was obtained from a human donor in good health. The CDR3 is CASSIWTAYGYTF. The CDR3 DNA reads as TGTGCCAGTAGTATATGGACTGCTTATGGCTACACCTTC.